These T cell receptor beta chains were read from a single sample in a study of PD-1 blockade in classical Hodgkin lymphoma. TCRdb's copy holds only in-frame clones and misses some; the assay was immunoSEQ multiplex PCR. Found here are around 6,700 clones, roughly 79% of them singletons; the top ten hold 4%. The sample in question was CD4+ T cells from blood, obtained at baseline. Receptor source: a human donor with classical Hodgkin lymphoma. CDR3s include the opening cysteine and the closing phenylalanine or tryptophan. D genes are given only for firm matches. Clone size is stated in some rows and not others, as once, few, many or a class when expanded.

>-|TRBJ1-6|TRBV7-2|-
TGTGCCAGCAGCTTAGGGGCTTATAATTCACCCCTCCACTTT
CASSLGAYNSPLHF
>few|TRBJ1-6|TRBV18|-
TGTGCCAGCTCAACCGGTAATTCACCCCTCCACTTT
CASSTGNSPLHF
>-|TRBJ2-3|TRBV10-1|-
TGCGCCAGCAGTGAGTCTTGGTCAGCCACAGATACGCAGTATTTT
CASSESWSATDTQYF
>-|TRBJ1-4|TRBV6-6|TRBD1
TGTGCCAGCAGTTACCCCGGACAGGGTACTGAAAAACTGTTTTTT
CASSYPGQGTEKLFF
>-|TRBJ2-5|TRBV27|TRBD1
TGTGCCAGCAGTTTAGAGGGCAGGGGGCAAGAGACCCAGTACTTC
CASSLEGRGQETQYF
>-|TRBJ1-1|TRBV9|-
TGTGCCAGCAGCGAGCAGGGTCGTGGGAACACTGAAGCTTTCTTT
CASSEQGRGNTEAFF
>-|TRBJ2-1|TRBV11-2|TRBD2
TGTGCCAGCAGCCAGAGCCTAGCGGGGGGGTACAATGAGCAGTTCTTC
CASSQSLAGGYNEQFF
>-|TRBJ1-4|TRBV18|-
TGTGCCAGCTCAACCACCGGGGACTTTCGGGGGGCAACTAATGAAAAACTGTTTTTT
CASSTTGDFRGATNEKLFF
>-|TRBJ2-7|TRBV30|TRBD2
TGTGCCTGGAACGGGGGGAACCCGACTACTGTCTTC
CAWNGGNPTTVF
>once|TRBJ2-5|TRBV7-2|TRBD2
TGTGCCAGCAGAGCGGGAGTTCAAGAGACCCAGTACTTC
CASRAGVQETQYF
>-|TRBJ1-1|TRBV6-1|TRBD1
TGTGCCAGCAGTGCAGGGACAGGGGGATATTACACTGAAGCTTTCTTT
CASSAGTGGYYTEAFF
>-|TRBJ1-1|TRBV6-6|-
TGTGCCAGCAGTTTCCTGGTGAACACTGAAGCTTTCTTT
CASSFLVNTEAFF
>-|TRBJ1-4|TRBV7-9|TRBD1
TGTGCCAGCAGCGCAGGGGGAACTAATGAAAAACTGTTTTTT
CASSAGGTNEKLFF
>-|TRBJ1-6|TRBV7-9|TRBD1
TGTGCCAGCAGCTTACAGGACAGGGGGCCAAGCTCCTATAATTCACCCCTCCACTTT
CASSLQDRGPSSYNSPLHF
>-|TRBJ1-6|TRBV7-9|-
TGTGCCAGCAGCCAAGGGCCGGACAGAGATTCACCCCTCCACTTT
CASSQGPDRDSPLHF
>-|TRBJ1-4|TRBV7-9|-
TGTGCCAGCAGCTTAGCGGCCGAAAAACTGTTTTTT
CASSLAAEKLFF
>-|TRBJ2-2|TRBV5-4|-
TGTGCCAGCAGGTGGGCCGGTCGCGGGAAGACCGGGGAGCTGTTTTTT
CASRWAGRGKTGELFF
>-|TRBJ2-2|TRBV11-3|TRBD1
TGTGCCAGCAGCTCCGCCGGACAGGGCACCGGGGAGCTGTTTTTT
CASSSAGQGTGELFF
>-|TRBJ1-5|TRBV7-8|-
TGTGCCAGCAGCTTAGGCGCAGGACAGAATAGCAATCAGCCCCAGCATTTT
CASSLGAGQNSNQPQHF
>once|TRBJ1-1|TRBV10-3|TRBD1
TGTGCCATCAGTGGTGACAGGGGGAACACTGAAGCTTTCTTT
CAISGDRGNTEAFF
>-|TRBJ1-4|TRBV6-1|-
TGTGCCACCTACGAGGGCCAGTGGAATGAAAAACTGTTTTTT
CATYEGQWNEKLFF
>-|TRBJ2-7|TRBV21-1|-
TGTGCCAGCAGCAACCTCGAGGGTCGAGACAGCTACGAGCAGTACTTC
CASSNLEGRDSYEQYF
>-|TRBJ2-7|TRBV7-6|TRBD2
TGTGCCAGCAGCTTAGTGGCACTAGCGGGAGCGGATGAGCAGTACTTC
CASSLVALAGADEQYF
>-|TRBJ2-7|TRBV21-1|-
TGTGCCAGCAGCAATCCGCCTCCTTCGCACGGGACACTACTCTCCTACGAGCAGTACTTC
CASSNPPPSHGTLLSYEQYF
>-|TRBJ1-1|TRBV25-1|-
TGTGCCAGCAGTGAAGGGACTGAAGCTTTCTTT
CASSEGTEAFF
>-|TRBJ2-5|TRBV9|-
TGTGCCAGCAGCGGGGGCTCGAGGGGGGAGACCCAGTACTTC
CASSGGSRGETQYF
>-|TRBJ2-5|TRBV5-3|TRBD2
TGTGCCAGAAGCTTGACCAGGAGGCGGGAGAGGGCGGGGGGGACCCAGTACTTC
CARSLTRRRERAGGTQYF
>-|TRBJ2-3|TRBV9|TRBD2
TGTGCCAGCAGCCCTCGACTAGCGGGAGGGGGGGGCCCCACAGATACGCAGTATTTT
CASSPRLAGGGGPTDTQYF
>-|TRBJ1-1|TRBV18|-
TGTGCCAGCTCAGGTCTGCCGGTGACCACAGTCCATGCGGACACTGAAGCTTTCTTT
CASSGLPVTTVHADTEAFF
>-|TRBJ1-4|TRBV7-9|TRBD1
TGTGCCAGCAGCTTAGTGGACAGGGGTGCAACTAATGAAAAACTGTTTTTT
CASSLVDRGATNEKLFF
>medium-sized|TRBJ1-1|TRBV4-2|TRBD1
TGTGCCAGCAGCCATGCGGACAGGGACACTGAAGCTTTCTTT
CASSHADRDTEAFF
>few|TRBJ1-6|TRBV11-1|-
TGTGCCAGCAGCTTATTCGATATGACAGTTTCACCCCTCCACTTT
CASSLFDMTVSPLHF
>-|TRBJ1-2|TRBV30|-
TGTGCCTGGAGTAGGCTACTCGATCGGGGGTTGAATGGCTACACCTTC
CAWSRLLDRGLNGYTF
>-|TRBJ1-2|TRBV7-9|-
TGTGCCAGCAGCCAACAGGGTAGAGAGGGCTACACCTTC
CASSQQGREGYTF
>-|TRBJ2-4|TRBV30|-
TGTGCCTGGAAGGCCGGACTAGCCAAAAACATTCAGTACTTC
CAWKAGLAKNIQYF
>-|TRBJ1-2|TRBV28|-
TGTGCCAGCAGTTTGTCTAACTATGGCTACACCTTC
CASSLSNYGYTF
>-|TRBJ2-1|TRBV18|TRBD2
TGTGCCAGCTCACCGTGGACTAGCCCCTACAATGAGCAGTTCTTC
CASSPWTSPYNEQFF
>-|TRBJ1-5|TRBV5-8|-
TGTGCCAGCAGCTATAAGGGCGCAGGACAGCCCCAGCATTTT
CASSYKGAGQPQHF
>few|TRBJ2-4|TRBV2|-
TGTGCCAGCAGCAGACAGACAAACATTCAGTACTTC
CASSRQTNIQYF
>-|TRBJ1-1|TRBV28|-
TGTGCCAGCAGTTTCCGGAAGGGAGTATGGGACACTGAAGCTTTCTTT
CASSFRKGVWDTEAFF